These T cell receptor beta chains were read from a single sample in a study of T cells in Graves' hyperthyroidism and ophthalmopathy. Each CDR3 protein is one row after TCRdb ran MiXCR on the multiplex PCR reads. The table has around 280,000 distinct CDR3 sequences, around 15% seen once. The sequenced material came from blood. The receptors shown here come from a woman in her thirties or forties with Graves' hyperthyroidism. Both conserved end residues are part of each CDR3. The D gene is left open where the match is weak. Clone size appears in some rows only: once, few, many, or a class for an expanded clone.

d_call j_call clone_size v_call cdr3_nt cdr3_aa
NA TRBJ1-6 many TRBV2 TGTGCCAGCAGAACTGGACACGATTCACCCCTCCACTTT CASRTGHDSPLHF
NA TRBJ2-2 NA TRBV6-1 TGTGCCAGCTCTAACACCGGGGAGCTGTTTTTT CASSNTGELFF
NA TRBJ2-1 many TRBV20-1 TGCAGTGCTAGTCTAGGACCGAGCTCCTACAATGAGCAGTTCTTC CSASLGPSSYNEQFF
NA TRBJ2-7 many TRBV10-2 TGCGCCACTGATGACTACTACGAGCAGTACTTC CATDDYYEQYF
NA TRBJ1-1 many TRBV28 TGTGCCAGCAGCATTGAGGGGAAAGCTTTCTTT CASSIEGKAFF
TRBD1 TRBJ2-2 NA TRBV30 TGTGCCCGAAACCGGGACAGGGGGCGCGGGGAGCTGTTTTTT CARNRDRGRGELFF
TRBD2 TRBJ2-1 many TRBV6-1 TGTGCCAGCAGTGAACGAGCGGGACACAATGAGCAGTTCTTC CASSERAGHNEQFF
NA TRBJ1-2 many TRBV6-1 TGTGCCAGCAGTGAATCCGGGGGGCTTCATGGCTACACCTTC CASSESGGLHGYTF
NA TRBJ2-7 many TRBV7-8 TGTGCCAGCAGCTCTCGAAGGGCTGGAGTATACGAGCAGTACTTC CASSSRRAGVYEQYF
TRBD1 TRBJ1-2 NA TRBV27 TGTGCCAGCAGTATCGGACAGGGGGCGGATGGCTACACCTTC CASSIGQGADGYTF
NA TRBJ1-1 NA TRBV27 TGTGCCATCAGTTTAACAGGAGGAGGACCCATGAACACTGAAGCTTTCTTT CAISLTGGGPMNTEAFF
NA TRBJ1-2 many TRBV12-3/TRBV12-4 TGTGCCAGCAGTTTTGGGGGCCGGGGCTACACCTTC CASSFGGRGYTF
NA TRBJ1-4 many TRBV2 TGTGCCAGCGCTCAGGGACTGACTAATGAAAAACTGTTTTTT CASAQGLTNEKLFF
TRBD1 TRBJ1-4 NA TRBV14 TGTGCCAGCAGCCAAGTACAGGGGGTGGATGAAAAACTGTTTTTT CASSQVQGVDEKLFF
NA TRBJ2-1 NA TRBV5-4 TGTGCCAGCAGCTTGGCCCGGGACGAGCAGTTCTTC CASSLARDEQFF
NA TRBJ1-2 many TRBV7-2 TGTGCCAGCAGCTCCACTTTACCCTATGGCTACACCTTC CASSSTLPYGYTF
TRBD2 TRBJ2-1 NA TRBV2 TGTGCCAGCACGTACCTCTCTGGGACTAGCGGGGAGCAGTTCTTC CASTYLSGTSGEQFF
TRBD2 TRBJ2-7 NA TRBV6-1 TGTGCCAGCAGTCATGATTTAGCGGGCAGCTCCTACGAGCAGTACTTC CASSHDLAGSSYEQYF
NA TRBJ2-5 many TRBV11-1 TGTGCCAGCAGCTTTTTTATCGAAGAGACCCAGTACTTC CASSFFIEETQYF
NA TRBJ2-1 few TRBV24-1 TGTGCCACCAGTGACTTGACGCGGGGGCAGTTCTTC CATSDLTRGQFF
NA TRBJ2-5 many TRBV28 TGTGCCAGCAGCCAGGGGAACTCGAAGACCCAGTACTTC CASSQGNSKTQYF
NA TRBJ1-2 many TRBV27 TGTGCCAGCAGTTTGGGGCGCCGAGATCGCTACACCTTC CASSLGRRDRYTF
TRBD2 TRBJ2-1 many TRBV28 TGTGCCAGCAGCCCGGGGCTAGCGGGAGGGGTGTTCTTC CASSPGLAGGVFF
NA TRBJ2-3 NA TRBV4-1 TGCGCCAGCAGCCAAGGCATGGGAGTTGTAGATACGCAGTATTTT CASSQGMGVVDTQYF
NA TRBJ1-4 many TRBV20-1 TGCAGTGCTAGGGACGGTGGGGGGACGGCAACTAATGAAAAACTGTTTTTT CSARDGGGTATNEKLFF
NA TRBJ1-2 few TRBV25-1 TGTGCCAGCAGTGAATATCCAGGGTTGTATGGCTACACCTTC CASSEYPGLYGYTF